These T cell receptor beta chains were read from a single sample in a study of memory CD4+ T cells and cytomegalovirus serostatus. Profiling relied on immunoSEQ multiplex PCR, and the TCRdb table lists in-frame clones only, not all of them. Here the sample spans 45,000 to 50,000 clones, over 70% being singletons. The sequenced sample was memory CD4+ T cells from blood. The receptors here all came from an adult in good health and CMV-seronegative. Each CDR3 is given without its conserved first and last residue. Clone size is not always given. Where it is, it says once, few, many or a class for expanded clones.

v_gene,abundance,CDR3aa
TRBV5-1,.,ASSLLAGASYNEQF
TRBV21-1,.,ASRYRY
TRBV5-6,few,ASSLLDRDAYGYT
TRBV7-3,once,ASSSDISSKVYEQY
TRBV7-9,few,ASSLGNTVRAF
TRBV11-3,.,ASSLGNGVNTEAF
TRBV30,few,ACQTGATIY
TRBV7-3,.,ASSLSLAGGSDTQY
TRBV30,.,AWSGGRVNSPLH
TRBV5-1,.,ASSFEGDYGYT
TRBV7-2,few,ASSFGTGKGNEQF
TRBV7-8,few,ASSPSRQVRQPQH
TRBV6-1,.,ASSENFLGIEQY
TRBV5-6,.,ASSLGLAGTGELF
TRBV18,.,ASSPVKNTGELF
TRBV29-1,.,SVGGTGDNQPQH
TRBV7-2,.,ASSYGGPTDTQY
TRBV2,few,ASSESQGGETQY
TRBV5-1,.,ASSRTGADGELF
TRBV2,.,ASSETRGVGNQPQH
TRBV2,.,ASSEDRGPYEQY
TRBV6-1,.,ASSVEGAGSTDTQY